This TCR beta chain originates from a study of control samples from healthy donors and cancer patients. Germline values: CDR1 LNHNV, CDR2 YYDKDF (reference sequence). With V trimmed by 4 bases and J by 2 bases, 11 bases remained unmatched. This CDR3 contains 17 residues. Sequenced by immunoSEQ multiplex PCR; TCRdb stores in-frame clones only, minus some. The repertoire has roughly 100,000 clones, roughly 94% of them found once; the top ten carry 2.5%. Sequencing input: blood. The receptor's source is a woman between 18 and 30 years old in good health. The rearrangement links TRBV15 to TRBJ2-7; 10 nucleotides agree with TRBD2. The DNA for the CDR3 is TGTGCCACCAGCAAGTCAGTAGCGGGGGGAAGACCCTACGAGCAGTACTTC. Amino acids: CATSKSVAGGRPYEQYF.